The TCR beta chain under discussion was sequenced for a study of T cell responses to AZD1222 COVID-19 vaccine. Libraries were prepared by immunoSEQ multiplex PCR; TCRdb keeps only in-frame clonotypes and omits some of them. The table has 150,000 to 200,000 clones, less than 95% seen once. Trimming removed 3 bases from V and 7 bases from J, with 16 bases in between. In germline, CDR1 is KGHSH, CDR2 LQKENI. The CDR3 is 15 residues long. This clone came up once. The receptor's source is an adult in good health. The starting material was peripheral blood, obtained on day 0 of AZD1222 vaccination. This rearrangement joins TRBV18 to TRBJ1-5; D unclear. The CDR3 nucleotides are TGTGCCAGCTCACCCGCCGGAAGGGTGGGCCAGCCCCAGCATTTT. Residues: CASSPAGRVGQPQHF.